The 27 T cell receptor beta chains presented below share a single source sample, sequenced in a study of blood T cell repertoires in COVID-19. Profiled with immunoSEQ multiplex PCR; TCRdb holds only in-frame clones, not every one. The sample carries around 330,000 clones, 70% to 90% recorded once. The material sequenced was peripheral blood. Receptors were obtained from a woman aged 25 to 45 with COVID-19, enrolled during active disease.

This clone was recorded once. J is TRBJ2-1 and V is TRBV5-4, with D perhaps matching TRBD1 (5 bases). Trimming stripped 4 bases from V and 5 bases from J, with 13 bases between. Germline V gene lookup returns CDR1 SGHNT and CDR2 YYREEE (reference sequence). The CDR3 contains 14 residues. CDR3: CASSLDSLNNEQFF. CDR3 DNA: TGTGCCAGCAGCCTTGACAGTCTGAACAATGAGCAGTTCTTC.

The J gene is TRBJ1-2, the V gene TRBV3-1 (or the pseudogene TRBV3-2); 7 bases align to TRBD1. Germline CDR1 LGHDT, CDR2 YNNKEL (reference sequence). The CDR3 is made up of 14 amino acids. J gave up 8 bases and V 0 bases, and 6 bases lay outside the gene matches. This chain's CDR3 is CASSQESRGMGYTF. DNA of the CDR3: TGTGCCAGCAGCCAAGAAAGCAGGGGGATGGGCTACACCTTC.

The chain links TRBV5-1 to TRBJ2-3; no definite D call. Germline V gives CDR1 SGHRS, CDR2 YFSETQ. CDR3 length: 16 amino acids. Trimming took off 0 bases at V and 8 bases at J, with 19 bases between the two ends. The DNA of the CDR3 is TGCGCCAGCAGCTTGGTGTCAGACACGAGAGTTGGTACGCAGTATTTT. Protein sequence: CASSLVSDTRVGTQYF.

V gene TRBV6-6 combines with J gene TRBJ1-5; D remains unclear. The V gene lost 10 bases and the J gene lost 6 bases, with 4 bases spanning the gap. The CDR3 consists of 9 residues. Germline V gene lookup returns CDR1 MNHNY and CDR2 SVGAGI (reference sequence). The CDR3 bases are TGTGCCACCGGTCAGCCCCAGCATTTT. It encodes CATGQPQHF.

Comment on this clone: One junction end does not reproduce the germline sequence, and a read error may be involved. V and J are TRBV6-1 and TRBJ2-7, with 8 bases identical to TRBD2. CDR1 is MNHNS and CDR2 is SASEGT in the germline V gene. The length of the CDR3 is 13 residues. The CDR3 is CASSEYSSSGSCF. CDR3 bases: TGTGCCAGCAGTGAATATAGTTCTAGCGGGTCTTGTTTC.

The V call is TRBV18, the J call TRBJ1-4; possibly TRBD1 for D (6 bases). V lost 6 bases, J lost 0 bases, and 17 bases lay in between. CDR1 and CDR2 from the germline V gene are KGHSH and LQKENI. The CDR3 runs 17 residues. This CDR3 reads CASSSRQGTSTNEKLFF. CDR3 coding DNA: TGTGCCAGCTCCTCTCGGCAGGGGACATCAACTAATGAAAAACTGTTTTTT.

The genes are TRBV6-2 or TRBV6-3 and TRBJ2-7; tentatively, D is TRBD1 (5 bases). The CDR3 has 14 residues. The germline V gene encodes CDR1 MNHEY and CDR2 SVGEGT. The germline V and J ends were trimmed by 4 bases and 5 bases, with 15 bases remaining between them. The CDR3 DNA follows: TGTGCCAGCAGTTGGGGCAGGGAATTGAACGAGCAGTACTTC. Its protein product is CASSWGRELNEQYF.

This sequence joins TRBV2 and TRBJ1-3, with D possibly TRBD1 on 5 matching bases. This CDR3 contains 14 residues. CDR1 SNHLY and CDR2 FYNNEI come from the germline V gene. V dropped 3 bases and J dropped 4 bases, with 10 bases sitting between them. This CDR3 reads CASSEGQRGNTIYF. CDR3 DNA: TGTGCCAGCAGTGAGGGGCAGAGAGGAAACACCATATATTTT.

The CDR3 region is CASSLVPSNQPQHF. The CDR3 nucleotides are TGTGCCAGTAGTCTTGTCCCCAGCAATCAGCCCCAGCATTTT. The V gene is TRBV19, the J gene TRBJ1-5; no clear D. The CDR3 is made up of 14 amino acids. The ends were cut back, 5 bases at V and 1 base at J, with 9 bases in the middle. CDR1 is LNHDA and CDR2 is SQIVND in the germline V gene (reference sequence).

The chain joins TRBV7-9 to TRBJ2-2, with TRBD1 matching over 9 bases. Looked up from germline, CDR1 is SEHNR and CDR2 is FQNEAQ (reference sequence). The CDR3 consists of 17 residues. Unmatched junction bases numbered 10, after V lost 6 bases and J lost 2 bases. The CDR3 sequence is CASSPSGQGSNTGELFF. In nucleotides, the CDR3 is TGTGCCAGCAGTCCCTCGGGACAGGGTTCTAACACCGGGGAGCTGTTTTTT.

The chain has TRBV7-3 and TRBJ2-1, with D hard to call. Per the germline V gene, CDR1 is SGHTA and CDR2 is FQGTGA. This CDR3 has 16 residues. Trimming removed 6 bases at V and 0 bases at J, with 15 bases between. The CDR3 bases are TGTGCCAGCAGTCCCATTGGCCCCACCTCCTACAATGAGCAGTTCTTC. It yields the protein CASSPIGPTSYNEQFF.

The chain joins TRBV7-6 to TRBJ2-1; D perhaps matches TRBD2 (7 bases). Per germline, CDR1 SGHVS and CDR2 FNYEAQ. This CDR3 has 13 amino acids. Trimming cost V 8 bases and J 7 bases, with 15 bases left between them. The DNA of the CDR3 is TGTGCCAGCCGAGGGGGGGCCGGGAATGAGCAGTTCTTC. Translation: CASRGGAGNEQFF.

This rearrangement joins TRBV4-1 to TRBJ1-1; D unclear. In germline, CDR1 is MGHRA, CDR2 YSYEKL. V lost 1 base, J lost 7 bases, and 13 bases lay in between. The CDR3 contains 14 residues. CDR3 in DNA: TGCGCCAGCAGCCAAGTCTGGTCCAGGCTTGAAGCTTTCTTT. This sequence encodes CASSQVWSRLEAFF.

This chain uses TRBV3-1 (or the pseudogene TRBV3-2) with TRBJ2-5; 8 bases are shared with TRBD2. Germline values: CDR1 LGHDT, CDR2 YNNKEL (reference sequence). The CDR3 loop spans 16 amino acids. J was trimmed by 0 bases and V by 7 bases; bases with no gene match: 10. The CDR3 coding sequence is TGTGCCAGCACGCTCCTCAGCGGGGGAAACCAAGAGACCCAGTACTTC. Its translation is CASTLLSGGNQETQYF.

This rearrangement joins TRBV19 to TRBJ2-2; 12 bases agree with TRBD1. Per germline, CDR1 LNHDA and CDR2 SQIVND (reference sequence). J gave up 7 bases and V 8 bases, and 11 bases lay outside the gene matches. The CDR3 has 16 residues. The CDR3 DNA follows: TGTGCCAGTTGGCGGGGGACAGGGGGCGTTAACGGGGAGCTGTTTTTT. The encoded protein is CASWRGTGGVNGELFF.

The chain uses TRBV6-2 or TRBV6-3 and TRBJ1-2, with D possibly TRBD1 on 6 matching bases. This CDR3 region has 15 residues. The V end was cut by 2 bases, the J end by 5 bases, with 15 bases between. Per germline, CDR1 MNHEY and CDR2 SVGEGT. CDR3 bases: TGTGCCAGCAGTTACATACAGGGTCCGCGGTATGGCTACACCTTC. Translating gives CASSYIQGPRYGYTF.

This chain links TRBV6-5 with TRBJ1-2; TRBD1 agrees at 8 bases. CDR1 is MNHEY and CDR2 is SVGAGI in the germline V gene. This CDR3 spans 13 amino acids. With V trimmed by 5 bases and J by 4 bases, 3 bases remained unmatched. CDR3 in amino acids: CASSPGQVYGYTF. CDR3 DNA sequence: TGTGCCAGCAGTCCGGGACAGGTCTATGGCTACACCTTC.

This clone was observed once. The V call is TRBV27, the J call TRBJ2-3; no reliable D call. The V gene's germline CDR1 is MNHEY and CDR2 SMNVEV (reference sequence). Trimming removed 7 bases from V and 2 bases from J, with 4 bases in between. This CDR3 is built from 11 residues. The CDR3 nucleotides read TGTGCCAGCACCAACACAGATACGCAGTATTTT. Protein product: CASTNTDTQYF.

The chain carries TRBV2 and TRBJ1-5; 9 bases fit TRBD1. This CDR3 contains 14 residues. The V gene's germline CDR1 is SNHLY and CDR2 FYNNEI. J gave up 8 bases and V 6 bases, and 8 bases lay outside the gene matches. The CDR3 loop reads CASSLTGGWEPQHF. The CDR3 DNA reads as TGTGCCAGCAGCTTAACAGGGGGCTGGGAGCCCCAGCATTTT. Supplemented by reference TRBV2 and TRBJ1-5, the full variable domain reads EPEVTQTPSHQVTQMGQEVILRCVPISNHLYFYWYRQILGQKVEFLVSFYNNEISEKSEIFDDQFSVERPDGSNFTLKIRSTKLEDSAMYFCASSLTGGWEPQHFGDGTRLSIL.

This chain joins TRBV28 and TRBJ1-3; tentatively, D is TRBD1 (6 bases). With 3 bases removed from V and 8 bases from J, the gap between germline ends came to 20 bases. In germline, CDR1 is MDHEN, CDR2 SYDVKM. The CDR3 sequence is 16 residues long. CDR3 loop: CASSFPPRGARDTIYF. For the CDR3, the DNA is TGTGCCAGCAGTTTTCCCCCCAGGGGAGCCAGGGACACCATATATTTT.

This clone appeared a single time. The CDR3 sequence: CASSMSQSGGTYNEQFF. The CDR3 nucleotides read TGTGCCAGTAGTATGTCTCAGTCTGGGGGCACCTACAATGAGCAGTTCTTC. The V and J genes are TRBV19 and TRBJ2-1; a possible D gene is TRBD1 (6 bases). The CDR3 has 17 residues. Germline-derived CDR1 and CDR2 are LNHDA and SQIVND (reference sequence). V lost 3 bases to trimming and J lost 2 bases, with 17 bases between them.

This CDR3 reads CASSQTWDRGPETQYF. DNA for the CDR3: TGTGCCAGCAGTCAAACCTGGGACAGGGGTCCAGAGACCCAGTACTTC. The chain employs TRBV11-3 and TRBJ2-5, with TRBD1 matching 10 bases. Germline V CDR1 and CDR2: SGHNT, YENEEA. Trimming took 6 bases from V and 4 from J; bases not matched to a gene: 11. The CDR3 is 16 residues long.

The chain employs TRBV11-2 and TRBJ2-1; D might be TRBD1 (6 bases). The germline V and J ends were trimmed by 1 base and 11 bases, with 21 bases remaining between them. The length of the CDR3 is 16 residues. The germline CDR1 and CDR2 sequences are SGHAT and FQNNGV. CDR3 nucleotide sequence: TGTGCCAGCAGCTTAGGCCAACTACAGGGCACCTCAAAGCAGTTCTTC. Its translation is CASSLGQLQGTSKQFF.

V usage is TRBV2 and J usage is TRBJ1-4; 9 bases agree with TRBD1. This CDR3 has 15 amino acids. CDR1 and CDR2 (germline): SNHLY, FYNNEI. J lost 8 bases, V lost 6 bases, and 10 bases had no gene match. CDR3: CASSEGTGIGEKLFF. The CDR3 DNA reads TGTGCCAGCAGCGAGGGGACAGGGATAGGGGAAAAACTGTTTTTT.

CDR3 nucleotide sequence: TGTGCCAGCAGTTTTGGTAATTCAGGCAGGGGTAATTCACCCCTCCACTTT. Its protein product is CASSFGNSGRGNSPLHF. The rearrangement uses TRBV27 and TRBJ1-6, with D possibly matching TRBD1 (6 bases). The V and J ends lost 3 bases and 6 bases respectively, with 18 bases between them. CDR3 length equals 17 residues. CDR1 and CDR2 (germline): MNHEY, SMNVEV (reference sequence).

This chain links TRBV6-5 with TRBJ1-4; the match to TRBD1 covers 9 bases. The ends lost 5 bases at V and 3 bases at J; junction bases unmatched: 4. CDR3 size: 15 residues. Germline lookup yields CDR1 MNHEY and CDR2 SVGAGI. CDR3 loop: CASSQQGAANEKLFF. CDR3 bases: TGTGCCAGCAGTCAACAGGGGGCGGCTAATGAAAAACTGTTTTTT.

V is TRBV3-1 (or the pseudogene TRBV3-2) and J is TRBJ2-3, with D tentatively TRBD2 (6 bases). V was shortened by 1 base and J by 9 bases, with 11 bases between the two germline ends. CDR3 length equals 13 residues. Germline V gene sequence: CDR1 LGHDT, CDR2 YNNKEL (reference sequence). CDR3 loop: CASSQVFGGTQYF. CDR3 bases: TGTGCCAGCAGCCAAGTCTTTGGAGGGACGCAGTATTTT.